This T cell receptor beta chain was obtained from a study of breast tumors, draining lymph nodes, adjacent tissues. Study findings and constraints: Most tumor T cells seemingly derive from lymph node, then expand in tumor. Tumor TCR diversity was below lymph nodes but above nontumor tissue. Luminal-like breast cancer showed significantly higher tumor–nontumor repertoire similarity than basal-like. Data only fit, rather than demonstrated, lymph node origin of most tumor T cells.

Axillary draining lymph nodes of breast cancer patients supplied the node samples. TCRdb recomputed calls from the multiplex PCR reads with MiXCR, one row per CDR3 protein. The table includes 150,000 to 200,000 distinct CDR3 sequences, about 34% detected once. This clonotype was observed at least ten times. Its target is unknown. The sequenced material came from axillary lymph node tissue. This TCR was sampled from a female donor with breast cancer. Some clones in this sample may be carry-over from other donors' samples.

Here the CDR3 DNA reads TGCGCCAGCAGTGAGCGGTTTGCGAACACCGGGGAGCTGTTTTTT. Translating gives CASSERFANTGELFF. This rearrangement joins TRBV10-1 to TRBJ2-2; no definite D call. Germline-derived CDR1 and CDR2 are WNHNN and SYGVQD (reference sequence). Trimming shortened V by 2 bases and J by 0 bases, and 7 bases separated the two germline ends. This CDR3 spans 15 amino acids.